This T cell receptor beta chain was observed in a study of early T cells in non-severe SARS-CoV-2 infection. This clonotype was picked up a small number of times. Attachment of unique molecular identifiers to individual cDNA molecules was performed. TCRdb used MiXCR to reprocess the 5' RACE reads, holding one entry per CDR3 protein. This table holds some 52,000 distinct CDR3 sequences, around 8% found once. The receptor's source is an adult who was a healthcare worker with PCR-confirmed SARS-CoV-2 infection or an uninfected control (not recorded which). The material sequenced was whole blood.

This CDR3 is CASSSYPGRETQYF. The DNA for the CDR3 is TGTGCCAGCAGCTCCTATCCGGGTCGGGAGACCCAGTACTTC. The chain has TRBV11-3 and TRBJ2-5, with D unclear. This CDR3 contains 14 residues. V was clipped by 4 bases and J by 5 bases, with 14 bases between them. Germline loops: CDR1 SGHNT, CDR2 YENEEA.